This TCR beta chain comes out of a study of blood T cell repertoires in COVID-19. Study background: The United States, Italy and Spain provided the acute and convalescent COVID-19 samples. The analysed material was cDNA or gDNA that came from T cells, B-cell-depleted T cells, or PBMCs.

In the original processing: How many nucleated cells were present was estimated from reference gene primer amplification. Sequencing was performed with immunoSEQ multiplex PCR; in TCRdb, only in-frame clones are kept and a portion is missing. V and J calls and clone size come straight from that table; D and trimming were deduced from the DNA. Here the sample spans around 100,000 clones, under 85% being singletons. The germline V gene encodes CDR1 SGHRS and CDR2 YFSETQ. The CDR3 is 19 amino acids. The V segment lost 4 bases and the J segment 0 bases; nucleotides outside the gene matches: 11. This TCR was recovered from a human donor in a cohort sampled during active COVID-19. This chain connects TRBV5-1 to TRBJ2-6; 9 bases are a match to TRBD1. Sequenced material: peripheral blood. The CDR3 nucleotides are TGCGCCAGCAGCCCCACCGGGACAGGGAACCCCTCTGGGGCCAACGTCCTGACTTTC. Amino acids: CASSPTGTGNPSGANVLTF.